This T cell receptor beta chain appears in the sequencing data of a study of cytomegalovirus exposure and HLA in healthy donors. Amplification used 60 Vbeta primers and 13 Jbeta primers. TCRdb's table, derived via immunoSEQ multiplex PCR, lists solely in-frame clones and lacks some. The sample includes 100,000 to 150,000 clones, roughly 80% of them seen just once. Study results and caveats: Presence/absence analyses supposed approximately even sequencing depth among donors. CMV serostatus alone was available as immune exposure information. Cytomegalovirus association was assigned to some 160 TCR beta chains. Confirmation was obtained in vitro that a few CMV-associated chains are specific for CMV antigens.

The CDR3 contains 15 residues. The V end was cut by 5 bases, the J end by 0 bases, with 12 bases between. The germline CDR1 and CDR2 sequences are SEHNR and FQNEAQ (reference sequence). About this clone itself: The antigen is undetermined.

The sequence was collected from a woman between 40 and 50 years old in good health and CMV-seropositive. The chain joins TRBV7-9 to TRBJ2-3, with D perhaps matching TRBD2 (6 bases). Sequenced: PBMCs. DNA for the CDR3: TGTGCCAGCAGCGGGGGGTCAAGGAGCACAGATACGCAGTATTTT. Translating it yields CASSGGSRSTDTQYF.